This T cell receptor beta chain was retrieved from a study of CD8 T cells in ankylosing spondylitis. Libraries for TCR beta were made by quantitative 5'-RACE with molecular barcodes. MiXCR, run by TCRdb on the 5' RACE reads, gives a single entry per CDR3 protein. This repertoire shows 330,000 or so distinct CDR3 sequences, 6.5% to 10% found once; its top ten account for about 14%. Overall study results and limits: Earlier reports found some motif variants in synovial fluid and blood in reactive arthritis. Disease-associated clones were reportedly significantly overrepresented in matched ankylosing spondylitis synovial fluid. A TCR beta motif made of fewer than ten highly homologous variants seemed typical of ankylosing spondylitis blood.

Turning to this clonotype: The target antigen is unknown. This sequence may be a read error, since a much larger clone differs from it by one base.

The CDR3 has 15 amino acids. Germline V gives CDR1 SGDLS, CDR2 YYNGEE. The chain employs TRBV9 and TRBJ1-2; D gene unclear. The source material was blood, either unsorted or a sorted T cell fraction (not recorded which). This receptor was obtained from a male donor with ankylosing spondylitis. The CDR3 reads CASSVKGLRGNGFTF. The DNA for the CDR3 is TGTGCCAGCAGCGTAAAGGGCCTACGTGGAAATGGCTTCACCTTC.